The clone carrying this T cell receptor (beta chain) was picked up many times. Each CDR3 protein is one row after TCRdb ran MiXCR on the RACE reads. The sample records about 380,000 distinct CDR3 sequences, 4.8% being singletons. The sample is drawn from a study of human T cells and chemical hapten exposure. Germline-derived CDR1 and CDR2 are DFQATT and SNEGSKA (reference sequence). The CDR3 runs 13 residues. The V end was cut by 5 bases, the J end by 4 bases, with 12 bases between. Stated time point: patch test 1, 2 weeks after DPC sensitization. This sample's treatment: therapeutic diphenylcyclopropenone sensitization with weekly scalp DPC. Those who donated were patients with alopecia, 18 to 70 years of age, and suitable for DPC.

The sample here was whole blood, taken in connection with sensitization to the hapten diphenylcyclopropenone (DPC). V gene TRBV20-1 combines with J gene TRBJ2-1, with D perhaps being TRBD1 or TRBD2 (5 bases each). This TCR was sampled from a woman aged 45-65 years with alopecia areata. Some clones in this sample may be carry-over from other donors' samples. CDR3 residues: CSAPSGRYNEQFF. As DNA, the CDR3 is TGCAGTGCTCCCTCGGGGCGTTACAATGAGCAGTTCTTC.